This T cell receptor (beta chain) is from a study of shared clonotypes between healthy human individuals. Findings and caveats of the study: In a handful of donors, around 5.5% of naive CD4 clonotypes appeared in common. Naive subsets usually exceeded memory subsets in estimated richness.

CDR1 MNHNY and CDR2 SVGAGI come from the germline V gene (reference sequence). V was shortened by 7 bases and J by 2 bases, with 11 bases between the two germline ends. The CDR3 consists of 13 residues. Of note for this clone: What it binds is not known.

The naive CD8 subset, CD45RO-negative cells positively selected for CCR7, excluded terminally differentiated effector memory CD45RA+ cells. Approximately 220 ng DNA, tens of thousands of T cell genomes, went into each sorted-subset replicate PCR. Data came from immunoSEQ multiplex PCR; TCRdb stores just in-frame clones and leaves some out. The sample holds millions of clones, roughly 95% seen once. The chain is built from TRBV6-6 and TRBJ1-1, with unresolved D. Source material: naive CD8+ T cells sorted from blood. This TCR was sampled from a man younger than 35 in good health. The CDR3 DNA follows: TGTGCCAGCACCGAACTATCAAACACTGAAGCTTTCTTT. Its protein is CASTELSNTEAFF.